What follows are 2 T cell receptor beta chains derived from one specimen sequenced in a study of T-cell reconstitution after alpha-beta-depleted transplantation in children. Researchers prepared the TCRbeta library using unique molecular identifiers, the study reports. TCRdb reprocessed the PCR reads with MiXCR, giving one entry per CDR3 protein. The sample yields 150,000 to 250,000 distinct CDR3 sequences, 13% to 15% seen once. Sample: PBMCs from the stem cell graft donor, taken from the stem cell graft. Receptor source: a human donor who donated a stem cell graft to a child with acute lymphoblastic leukemia.

This clonotype was observed at least ten times. The CDR3 loop reads CSARARGRGNTIYF. The CDR3 coding sequence is TGCAGTGCTAGAGCCAGGGGGCGAGGAAACACCATATATTTT. The J gene is TRBJ1-3, the V gene TRBV20-1; 8 bases align to TRBD1. Germline V gene data show CDR1 as DFQATT and CDR2 as SNEGSKA (reference sequence). This CDR3 is built from 14 residues. The J segment lost 4 bases and the V segment lost 1 base, leaving 3 bases of the junction unmatched.

This clonotype was found many times. V usage is TRBV28 and J usage is TRBJ2-2; 7 bases fit TRBD2. Germline CDR1 reads MDHEN; CDR2 reads SYDVKM. The CDR3 contains 18 residues. Losses at the gene ends were 3 bases for V and 0 bases for J; bases not matched to a gene: 10. CDR3 bases: TGTGCCAGCAGTTTGCAACTAGCGTGGAAGACGAACACCGGGGAGCTGTTTTTT. It codes for CASSLQLAWKTNTGELFF. Complete variable domain (other parts from reference TRBV28 and TRBJ2-2): DVKVTQSSRYLVKRTGEKVFLECVQDMDHENMFWYRQDPGLGLRLIYFSYDVKMKEKGDIPEGYSVSREKKERFSLILESASTNQTSMYLCASSLQLAWKTNTGELFFGEGSRLTVL.